The clone carrying this T cell receptor (beta chain) was detected many times. Its antigen is unidentified. The protocol attached unique molecular identifiers to individual cDNA molecules. TCRdb re-called the 5' RACE reads through MiXCR, storing one row per CDR3 protein. The sample holds 20,000 to 30,000 distinct CDR3 sequences, roughly 4.1% seen once. This record belongs to a study of early T cells in non-severe SARS-CoV-2 infection. Study overall: With bulk RNA from unsorted whole blood as input, sequencing yielded unpaired chains. Overall study findings and caveats: The VDJdb matching leaned toward anti-spike CD8 responses and overlooked private and CD4 specificities.

Germline V gene sequence: CDR1 KGHSH, CDR2 LQKENI. This CDR3 has 14 amino acids. V lost 2 bases and J lost 5, with 12 bases in between. The TCR was taken from an adult who was a healthcare worker with PCR-confirmed SARS-CoV-2 infection or an uninfected control (not recorded which). The rearrangement joins TRBV18 to TRBJ1-1; D may be TRBD1 (6 bases). The specimen was whole blood. CDR3 amino acids: CASSPTQGSTEAFF. The DNA of the CDR3 is TGTGCCAGCTCACCAACACAGGGAAGTACTGAAGCTTTCTTT.